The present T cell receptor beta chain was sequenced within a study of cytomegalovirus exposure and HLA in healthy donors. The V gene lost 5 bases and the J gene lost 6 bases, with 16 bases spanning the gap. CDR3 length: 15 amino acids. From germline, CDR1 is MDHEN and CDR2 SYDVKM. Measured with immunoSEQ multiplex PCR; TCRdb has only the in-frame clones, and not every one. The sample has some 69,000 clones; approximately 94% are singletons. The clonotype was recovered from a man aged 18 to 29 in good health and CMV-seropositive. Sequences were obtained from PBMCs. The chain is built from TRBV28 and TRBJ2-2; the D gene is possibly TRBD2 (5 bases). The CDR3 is CASSPLGEISGELFF. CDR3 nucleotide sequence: TGTGCCAGCAGTCCCCTCGGGGAGATCTCCGGGGAGCTGTTTTTT.